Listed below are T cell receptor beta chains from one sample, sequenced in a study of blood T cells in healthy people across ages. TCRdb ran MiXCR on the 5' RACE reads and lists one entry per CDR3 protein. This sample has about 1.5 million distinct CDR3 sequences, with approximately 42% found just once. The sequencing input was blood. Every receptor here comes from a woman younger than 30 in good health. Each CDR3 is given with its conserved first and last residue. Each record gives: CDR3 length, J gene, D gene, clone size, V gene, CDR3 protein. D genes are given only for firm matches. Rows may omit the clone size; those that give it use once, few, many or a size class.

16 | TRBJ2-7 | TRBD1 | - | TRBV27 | CASSLIAGTGGNEQYF
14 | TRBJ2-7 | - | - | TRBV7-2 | CASSLGALSYEQYF
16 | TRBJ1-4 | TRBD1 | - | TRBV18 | CASPAKTTGVQEKLFF
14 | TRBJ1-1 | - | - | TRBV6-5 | CASRTGEMNTEAFF
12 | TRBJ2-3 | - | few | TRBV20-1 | CSARERWDTQYF
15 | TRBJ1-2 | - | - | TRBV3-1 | CASSQARALRFGYTF
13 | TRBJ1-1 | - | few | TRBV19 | CASRPTETTWAFF
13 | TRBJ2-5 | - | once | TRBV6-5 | CASRTEWGSRQYF
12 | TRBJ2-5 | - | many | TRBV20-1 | CSAGRVVETQYF
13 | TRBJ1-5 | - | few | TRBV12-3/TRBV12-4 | CASSLSPDVPQHF
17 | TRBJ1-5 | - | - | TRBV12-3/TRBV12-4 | CASSFRARRDGNQPQHF
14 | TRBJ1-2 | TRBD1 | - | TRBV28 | CASSPMDRIYGYTF
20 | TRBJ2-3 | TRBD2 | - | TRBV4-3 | CASSQRELSGTSGTPGTQYF
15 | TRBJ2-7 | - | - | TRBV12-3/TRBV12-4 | CASSFLPRSYNEQYF
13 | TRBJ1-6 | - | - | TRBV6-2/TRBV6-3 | CASSSDTSSPLHF
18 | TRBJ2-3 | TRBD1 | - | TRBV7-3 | CASSSDRVSASSTDTQYF
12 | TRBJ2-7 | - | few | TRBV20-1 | CSGRGTPYEQYF
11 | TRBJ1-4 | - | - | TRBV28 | CASSSRQGLFF
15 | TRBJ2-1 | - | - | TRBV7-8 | CASSPSVALYNEQFF
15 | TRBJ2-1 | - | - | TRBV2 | CASSESRMYYNEQFF
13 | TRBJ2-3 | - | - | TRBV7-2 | CASSYPSDDTQYF
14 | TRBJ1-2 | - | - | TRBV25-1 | CASSEEEWDYGYTF